Included here is one T cell receptor (beta chain) sequence, with context. Other nucleotide sequences from this sample produce the same CDR3. In the source study's methods: Nucleated cell counts were estimated from reference gene primer amplification. The table came from immunoSEQ multiplex PCR; TCRdb's copy has only in-frame clones and leaves some out. V and J calls and clone size are those listed in that table; D and trimming were worked out from the DNA. The sample shows some 140,000 clones, about 85% of them seen only once. These data come from a study of blood T cell repertoires in COVID-19. The specimen sequenced was peripheral blood. The sequence was collected from a man aged 60 to 69 with COVID-19, enrolled during active disease.

CDR3 region: CAISESGGTNEKLFF. The DNA of the CDR3 is TGTGCCATCAGTGAGTCAGGAGGGACTAATGAAAAACTGTTTTTT. This rearrangement joins TRBV10-3 to TRBJ1-4; D is undetermined. Germline lookup yields CDR1 ENHRY and CDR2 SYGVKD. The CDR3 loop spans 15 amino acids. V was cut by 0 bases and J by 2 bases, with 7 bases left in between.